This is a list of T cell receptor beta chains from one sample in a study of Ad26.COV2.S vaccination and SARS-CoV-2 variants. This table comes from immunoSEQ multiplex PCR, and its TCRdb copy is limited to in-frame clones, with some not included. This sample carries more than 250,000 clones, around 87% of them seen once, and the ten largest clones take about 3.1%. The specimen comprised peripheral blood, sampled in a trial of Ad26.COV2.S vaccine versus placebo. The receptor set was obtained from a person between 18 and 65 years old who received the Ad26.COV2.S COVID-19 vaccine or a placebo. Both conserved end residues are part of each CDR3. A D gene is named only where the DNA matches it firmly. Some rows mark clone size as missing; the rest say once, few, many or name a class of expanded clone.

d_call: TRBD1
j_call: TRBJ1-1
v_call: TRBV2
clone_size: NA
cdr3_nt: TGTGCCAGTCGGGACAGCCTCACTGAAGCTTTCTTT
cdr3_aa: CASRDSLTEAFF

d_call: NA
j_call: TRBJ2-1
v_call: TRBV3-1/TRBV3-2
clone_size: NA
cdr3_nt: TGTGCCAGCAGCCATTTAGAACAGCAGCGCGACTTCGATGAGCAGTTCTTC
cdr3_aa: CASSHLEQQRDFDEQFF

d_call: TRBD2
j_call: TRBJ2-2
v_call: TRBV5-1
clone_size: once
cdr3_nt: TGCGCCAGCAGCTTGGTTTTAGCGGGGAACACCGGGGAGCTGTTTTTT
cdr3_aa: CASSLVLAGNTGELFF

d_call: TRBD1
j_call: TRBJ2-6
v_call: TRBV18
clone_size: once
cdr3_nt: TGTGCCAGCTCACCCAGCCGACAGGGCTCTGGGGCCAACGTCCTGACTTTC
cdr3_aa: CASSPSRQGSGANVLTF

d_call: NA
j_call: TRBJ1-1
v_call: TRBV6-5
clone_size: NA
cdr3_nt: TGTGCCAGCAGTTACTCAGGGACGGGGGGCACTGAAGCTTTCTTT
cdr3_aa: CASSYSGTGGTEAFF

d_call: NA
j_call: TRBJ2-6
v_call: TRBV25-1
clone_size: NA
cdr3_nt: TGTGCCAGCAGCGTTGGAGGTTCCCTCTTCAGCGTCCTGACTTTC
cdr3_aa: CASSVGGSLFSVLTF

d_call: TRBD1
j_call: TRBJ2-7
v_call: TRBV5-1
clone_size: NA
cdr3_nt: TGCGCCAGCAGCTTAGGACAGGGACCTTACGAGCAGTACTTC
cdr3_aa: CASSLGQGPYEQYF

d_call: NA
j_call: TRBJ2-1
v_call: TRBV7-2
clone_size: NA
cdr3_nt: TGTGCCAGCAGCCGCGTCGGCAAAGCCTACAATGAGCAGTTCTTC
cdr3_aa: CASSRVGKAYNEQFF

d_call: TRBD1
j_call: TRBJ2-2
v_call: TRBV29-1
clone_size: NA
cdr3_nt: TGCAGCGTCGTCCCGGGACAGGGTTCTGCGAGCACCGGGGAGCTGTTTTTT
cdr3_aa: CSVVPGQGSASTGELFF

d_call: TRBD1
j_call: TRBJ2-7
v_call: TRBV10-3
clone_size: NA
cdr3_nt: TGTGCCATCAGTGGGGGACAGGGGGTCTCCTACGAGCAGTACTTC
cdr3_aa: CAISGGQGVSYEQYF

d_call: NA
j_call: TRBJ2-2
v_call: TRBV19
clone_size: NA
cdr3_nt: TGTGCCAGTAGTATAGGAAGGGACACCGGGGAGCTGTTTTTT
cdr3_aa: CASSIGRDTGELFF

d_call: NA
j_call: TRBJ1-3
v_call: TRBV7-9
clone_size: NA
cdr3_nt: TGTGCCAGCAGCTTATCAGGGTCTGGAAACACCATATATTTT
cdr3_aa: CASSLSGSGNTIYF

d_call: TRBD1
j_call: TRBJ2-2
v_call: TRBV2
clone_size: NA
cdr3_nt: TGTGCCAGCAGGATGGACAGGGCCATCGGGGAGCTGTTTTTT
cdr3_aa: CASRMDRAIGELFF

d_call: NA
j_call: TRBJ1-5
v_call: TRBV2
clone_size: NA
cdr3_nt: TGTGCCAGCAGTGAAAGAGGGGGCAATCAGCCCCAGCATTTT
cdr3_aa: CASSERGGNQPQHF